These T cell receptor beta chains were read from a single sample in a study of CD8 T cells in ankylosing spondylitis. Using its own MiXCR run on the 5' RACE reads, TCRdb lists one record per CDR3 protein. The sample lists about 500,000 distinct CDR3 sequences; roughly 5.3% were seen once. Sequencing was performed on blood, either unsorted or a sorted T cell fraction (not recorded which). Receptor source: a male donor with ankylosing spondylitis. The CDR3 runs from the conserved cysteine through the conserved F or W. The order of the fields is clone size, V gene, D gene, J gene, CDR3 protein, CDR3 DNA. The D gene is left open where the match is weak. Expanded clones get a size class; other rows say once, few or many, or leave the size out.

>few|TRBV5-1|TRBD2|TRBJ2-3
CASVYRAGGTDTQYF
TGCGCCAGCGTTTATCGGGCGGGGGGCACAGATACGCAGTATTTT
>many|TRBV5-1|.|TRBJ2-7
CASSRAFAEEQYF
TGCGCCAGCAGTCGAGCGTTCGCGGAAGAGCAGTACTTC
>many|TRBV20-1|.|TRBJ1-2
CSARPGTLYGYTF
TGCAGTGCTAGACCCGGGACACTCTATGGCTACACCTTC
>many|TRBV27|.|TRBJ2-3
CASNWGGDTDTQYF
TGTGCCAGCAATTGGGGCGGGGATACAGATACGCAGTATTTT
>.|TRBV11-2|TRBD1|TRBJ2-2
CASRTRDRGFTGELFF
TGTGCCAGCAGGACCCGGGACAGGGGGTTCACCGGGGAGCTGTTTTTT
>many|TRBV5-5|TRBD2|TRBJ2-3
CASSYRLAGQPDTQYF
TGTGCCAGCAGCTACCGACTAGCGGGCCAGCCAGATACGCAGTATTTT
>.|TRBV20-1|.|TRBJ2-7
CSARAPGSYEQYF
TGCAGTGCTAGAGCTCCAGGGTCCTACGAGCAGTACTTC
>many|TRBV29-1|.|TRBJ2-1
CSVRRGGELIEQFF
TGCAGCGTAAGAAGGGGCGGGGAGCTCATTGAGCAGTTCTTC
>few|TRBV20-1|TRBD1|TRBJ1-5
CSARDRVGRQGRDNQPQHF
TGCAGTGCTAGAGATCGGGTAGGGAGACAGGGGCGGGACAATCAGCCCCAGCATTTT
>many|TRBV12-3/TRBV12-4|.|TRBJ1-2
CASSAGGTPSYTF
TGTGCCAGCAGTGCCGGGGGGACTCCGAGCTACACCTTC
>many|TRBV6-1|.|TRBJ2-2
CANFGRYSGELFF
TGTGCCAATTTTGGACGGTATAGCGGGGAGCTGTTTTTT
>many|TRBV20-1|.|TRBJ2-3
CSANWLGGADTQYF
TGCAGTGCTAATTGGCTAGGTGGCGCAGATACGCAGTATTTT
>.|TRBV5-1|.|TRBJ2-7
CASSLYRASYEQYF
TGCGCCAGCAGCTTATACAGGGCCTCCTACGAGCAGTACTTC
>many|TRBV29-1|.|TRBJ2-1
CSVRPERNEQFF
TGCAGCGTGAGACCTGAGAGGAATGAGCAGTTCTTC
>many|TRBV10-3|.|TRBJ2-2
CAIRIRDSGDTGELFF
TGTGCCATCAGGATCAGAGATTCAGGGGACACCGGGGAGCTGTTTTTT
>many|TRBV6-1|.|TRBJ2-2
CASSEGAGGSTGELFF
TGTGCCAGCAGTGAAGGGGCAGGGGGGAGCACCGGGGAGCTGTTTTTT
>many|TRBV14|.|TRBJ1-1
CASSQIGGAVAGEAFF
TGTGCCAGCAGCCAAATTGGCGGGGCCGTTGCGGGTGAAGCTTTCTTT
>many|TRBV5-1|.|TRBJ1-4
CASRDQGATNEKLFF
TGCGCCAGCAGAGACCAGGGAGCAACTAATGAAAAACTGTTTTTT
>few|TRBV20-1|.|TRBJ2-7
CSARDALYSAIFSSYEQYF
TGCAGTGCTAGAGACGCCCTGTACTCGGCTATTTTTAGCTCCTACGAGCAGTACTTC
>many|TRBV7-2|.|TRBJ2-7
CASSPRNPPYEQYF
TGTGCCAGCAGCCCGAGAAATCCCCCCTACGAGCAGTACTTC
>many|TRBV29-1|TRBD1|TRBJ2-7
CSGGQDYEQYF
TGCAGCGGGGGACAGGACTACGAGCAGTACTTC
>many|TRBV6-2/TRBV6-3|TRBD1|TRBJ2-7
CATSRQGLNEQYF
TGTGCCACTTCAAGACAGGGGTTGAACGAGCAGTACTTC
>many|TRBV7-9|.|TRBJ1-2
CASSLAAFGSYTF
TGTGCCAGCAGCTTAGCAGCTTTTGGAAGCTACACCTTC
>few|TRBV11-2|.|TRBJ2-2
CASSLVRGSSNTGELFF
TGTGCCAGCAGCTTAGTTCGGGGCAGTTCGAACACCGGGGAGCTGTTTTTT
>many|TRBV27|.|TRBJ1-1
CASSLGHGQLSEAFF
TGTGCCAGCAGTTTAGGTCACGGACAGCTCTCTGAAGCTTTCTTT
>many|TRBV15|.|TRBJ1-2
CATSADRTYGYTF
TGTGCCACCAGCGCAGACCGGACTTATGGCTACACCTTC
>many|TRBV6-1|.|TRBJ1-2
CASSLRDSSGQGYTF
TGTGCCAGCAGTCTTAGGGACTCCTCAGGACAAGGCTACACCTTC
>many|TRBV29-1|TRBD1|TRBJ2-7
CSVAITGDTRTSVQYF
TGCAGCGTGGCAATAACAGGGGACACGAGGACCTCAGTGCAGTACTTC
>few|TRBV20-1|TRBD1|TRBJ2-5
CSAIGDRVGETQYF
TGCAGTGCTATTGGGGACAGGGTCGGGGAGACCCAGTACTTC
>many|TRBV5-1|TRBD1|TRBJ2-7
CASSMDRGFYEQYF
TGCGCCAGCAGCATGGACAGGGGATTCTACGAGCAGTACTTC
>many|TRBV7-2|TRBD1|TRBJ1-2
CASSLRGGQGDGYTF
TGTGCCAGCAGCTTAAGGGGTGGGCAGGGGGATGGCTACACCTTC
>many|TRBV5-1|TRBD2|TRBJ2-7
CASSFLAGEVRNEQYF
TGCGCCAGCAGCTTTTTAGCGGGAGAAGTTAGGAACGAGCAGTACTTC
>.|TRBV4-1|.|TRBJ2-1
CASSPFPPDNEQFF
TGCGCCAGCAGCCCCTTCCCCCCGGACAATGAGCAGTTCTTC
>many|TRBV9|TRBD1|TRBJ1-1
CASSIAGGGGTEAFF
TGTGCCAGCAGCATTGCAGGGGGCGGGGGCACTGAAGCTTTCTTT
>many|TRBV28|.|TRBJ2-1
CASSLITRFRDNEQFF
TGTGCCAGCAGCCTTATAACTCGTTTTCGGGACAATGAGCAGTTCTTC
>many|TRBV6-5|TRBD2|TRBJ2-1
CASSYSSGEWYNEQFF
TGTGCCAGCAGTTACTCGAGCGGGGAGTGGTACAATGAGCAGTTCTTC
>many|TRBV5-1|TRBD1|TRBJ2-5
CASSIGQGGPETQYF
TGCGCCAGCAGCATCGGACAGGGAGGACCGGAGACCCAGTACTTC
>many|TRBV24-1|.|TRBJ1-1
CATSDPSKADQNTEAFF
TGTGCCACCAGTGATCCCTCAAAGGCAGATCAGAACACTGAAGCTTTCTTT
>few|TRBV7-9|.|TRBJ2-3
CASSRDSSRTDTQYF
TGTGCCAGCAGTCGGGATTCCTCACGCACAGATACGCAGTATTTT
>few|TRBV11-2|.|TRBJ1-2
CASSLDVHGRENYGYTF
TGTGCCAGCAGCTTAGATGTGCACGGCAGAGAAAACTATGGCTACACCTTC
>many|TRBV2|.|TRBJ1-3
CASSVGNGNTIYF
TGTGCCAGCAGTGTGGGGAATGGAAACACCATATATTTT
>many|TRBV10-3|TRBD2|TRBJ2-1
CAISRLAGGNEQFF
TGTGCCATCAGCCGACTAGCGGGAGGCAATGAGCAGTTCTTC
>many|TRBV28|.|TRBJ1-1
CASSSTGKNTEAFF
TGTGCCAGCAGCTCTACAGGGAAGAACACTGAAGCTTTCTTT
>many|TRBV29-1|TRBD1|TRBJ2-1
CSVGRGPYNEQFF
TGCAGCGTTGGTAGGGGGCCCTACAATGAGCAGTTCTTC
>few|TRBV6-1|.|TRBJ2-2
CASTADGLTNTGELFF
TGTGCCAGCACAGCGGACGGATTGACGAACACCGGGGAGCTGTTTTTT
>many|TRBV13|.|TRBJ1-1
CASSLGTYENTEAFF
TGTGCCAGCAGCTTAGGAACCTATGAGAACACTGAAGCTTTCTTT
>many|TRBV20-1|.|TRBJ1-2
CSASEPGVDGYTF
TGCAGTGCTAGTGAGCCAGGGGTCGACGGCTACACCTTC
>many|TRBV24-1|TRBD2|TRBJ2-4
CATSDPSGGDKNIQYF
TGTGCCACCAGTGACCCATCGGGGGGGGACAAAAACATTCAGTACTTC
>many|TRBV4-3|TRBD2|TRBJ2-5
CASSQAGLAGVGGQETQYF
TGCGCCAGCAGCCAAGCGGGGCTAGCGGGAGTGGGTGGGCAAGAGACCCAGTACTTC
>many|TRBV20-1|TRBD2|TRBJ2-1
CSARVDRGGEQFF
TGCAGTGCTAGAGTAGACCGCGGGGGTGAGCAGTTCTTC